The rows below give T cell receptor beta chains drawn from one sample of a study of T-cell reconstitution after alpha-beta-depleted transplantation in children. One entry per CDR3 protein results from TCRdb running MiXCR on the PCR reads. The sample holds approximately 490,000 distinct CDR3 sequences, 10% seen once. The material was PBMCs, obtained before TCRalphabeta/CD19-depleted stem cell transplant. The origin of the receptors is a child younger than 10 with inherited bone marrow failure, due to receive a stem cell transplant. CDR3s include the opening cysteine and the closing phenylalanine or tryptophan. Each record gives: clone size, D gene, V gene, J gene, CDR3 DNA, CDR3 protein. D genes are given only for firm matches. Only part of the rows carry a size: once, few, many, or a class if the clone is expanded.

many	.	TRBV12-3/TRBV12-4	TRBJ2-1	TGTGCCAGCAGTTTAGGGATCCACGGTGAGCAGTTCTTC	CASSLGIHGEQFF
many	.	TRBV5-1	TRBJ2-2	TGCGCCAGCAGCTTCGGAATAATGGACACCGGGGAGCTGTTTTTT	CASSFGIMDTGELFF
many	TRBD2	TRBV4-3	TRBJ2-3	TGCGCCAGCAGCCAAGGGGTGCGGGAGTCGCAGTATTTT	CASSQGVRESQYF
many	TRBD2	TRBV5-4	TRBJ2-1	TGTGCCAGCAGCTTGCCGGGAGGGCTTCGGAATGAGCAGTTCTTC	CASSLPGGLRNEQFF
many	.	TRBV20-1	TRBJ1-3	TGCAGTGCTAGAGATATATTCGCGGGTAACTTCTCTGGAAACACCATATATTTT	CSARDIFAGNFSGNTIYF
many	TRBD2	TRBV3-1	TRBJ2-7	TGTGCCAGCAGCCAAGGCCTTCTAGCGGGAGCCTACGAGCAGTACTTC	CASSQGLLAGAYEQYF
many	.	TRBV28	TRBJ2-3	TGTGCCAGCAGTTTGGAAGGAAGGGGGGATACGCAGTATTTT	CASSLEGRGDTQYF
many	TRBD2	TRBV12-3/TRBV12-4	TRBJ2-7	TGTGCCAGCAGACCCGGGACTAGCGGGATCTACGAGCAGTACTTC	CASRPGTSGIYEQYF
many	.	TRBV5-1	TRBJ2-5	TGCGCCAGCAGCTTGGAAGGGATTGAGACCCAGTACTTC	CASSLEGIETQYF
many	.	TRBV5-1	TRBJ2-3	TGCGCCAGCAGCGCCTTCCTAGTGCCAGATACGCAGTATTTT	CASSAFLVPDTQYF
.	.	TRBV6-1	TRBJ2-5	TGTGCCAGCAGGGATAGGCGACGGGAAGAGACCCAGTACTTC	CASRDRRREETQYF
many	.	TRBV4-3	TRBJ2-1	TGCGCCAGCAGCCGAGGCGCGGCGGGGGACACCTTCTACAATGAGCAGTTCTTC	CASSRGAAGDTFYNEQFF
many	TRBD1	TRBV7-8	TRBJ1-5	TGTGCCAGCAGCTTAGGACAGGGGGCTCAGCCCCAGCATTTT	CASSLGQGAQPQHF
.	.	TRBV6-1	TRBJ1-5	TGTGCCGCAAAAGGGGAGGGTAGCAATCAGCCCCAGCATTTT	CAAKGEGSNQPQHF
few	.	TRBV29-1	TRBJ2-1	TGCAGCGTTGAGGGTCTGGGGCGCCACAGCTCCTACAATGAGCAGTTCTTC	CSVEGLGRHSSYNEQFF
once	.	TRBV5-4	TRBJ1-2	TGTGCCAGCAGCCATGGGACACCCTATGGCTACACCTTC	CASSHGTPYGYTF
many	.	TRBV20-1	TRBJ2-7	TGCAGTGCCCAGGGCCGTGGGACCTACGAGCAGTACTTC	CSAQGRGTYEQYF
many	.	TRBV7-9	TRBJ2-1	TGTGCCAGCAGCTTACGGTGGAACCTTGACAATGAGCAGTTCTTC	CASSLRWNLDNEQFF
many	.	TRBV4-3	TRBJ2-3	TGCGCCAGCAGCCAAGATAGGGTCTTCAACACAGATACGCAGTATTTT	CASSQDRVFNTDTQYF
many	.	TRBV19	TRBJ2-1	TGTGCCAGTAGTGCCAGTACCTTTAACAATGAGCAGTTCTTC	CASSASTFNNEQFF
few	TRBD1	TRBV4-1	TRBJ2-6	TGCGCCAGCAGCCAAGGTATCCGGACAGGGTCAAAATTAAGCTCTGGGGCCAACGTCCTGACTTTC	CASSQGIRTGSKLSSGANVLTF
many	.	TRBV29-1	TRBJ1-2	TGCAGCGTTGAAGACTTTCCCGGGTATGGCTACACCTTC	CSVEDFPGYGYTF
many	TRBD2	TRBV7-2	TRBJ2-1	TGTGCCAGCAGCTTTGGACTAGCGGGCTCCTACAATGAGCAGTTCTTC	CASSFGLAGSYNEQFF
many	.	TRBV25-1	TRBJ2-5	TGTGCCAGCAACGAGAAGGGTGGTAGAGAGACCCAGTACTTC	CASNEKGGRETQYF
.	.	TRBV11-2	TRBJ2-3	TGTGCCAGCAGCCGGGGGACGAACGGGGATACGCAGTATTTT	CASSRGTNGDTQYF
many	.	TRBV20-1	TRBJ2-1	TGCAGTGCTAGAGATCAGAGACAAGGGTCCTACAATGAGCAGTTCTTC	CSARDQRQGSYNEQFF
many	.	TRBV15	TRBJ2-3	TGTGCCACCAGCAGAGCCGTTGGGCGGATACTCACAGATACGCAGTATTTT	CATSRAVGRILTDTQYF
many	.	TRBV10-3	TRBJ2-7	TGTGCCATCAGTGAGTCAGAGACAGGCCTTATATACGAGCAGTACTTC	CAISESETGLIYEQYF
few	.	TRBV20-1	TRBJ2-7	TGCAGTGCCCCACCTGGGACTTGGCTGGAGTACGAGCAGTACTTC	CSAPPGTWLEYEQYF
few	TRBD1	TRBV12-3/TRBV12-4	TRBJ2-5	TGTGCCAGCAGTTCATTGACAGGGGGCGTGGAAGAGACCCAGTACTTC	CASSSLTGGVEETQYF
.	.	TRBV24-1	TRBJ2-1	TGTGCCACCAGTGATCCAGGGGCACGGTACAATGAGCAGTTCTTC	CATSDPGARYNEQFF
many	TRBD1	TRBV28	TRBJ2-5	TGTGCCAGCAGGAACAGGGGGCAATGGCAAGAGACCCAGTACTTC	CASRNRGQWQETQYF
many	.	TRBV7-9	TRBJ2-5	TGTGCCAGCAGCTCCACAGGGGAGACCCAGTACTTC	CASSSTGETQYF
many	TRBD1	TRBV7-2	TRBJ2-7	TGTGCCAGCAGCTCAGGACAGGGGTACGACGAGCAGTACTTC	CASSSGQGYDEQYF
many	.	TRBV9	TRBJ2-3	TGTGCCAGCAGCGGGGGCGTAGATACGCAGTATTTT	CASSGGVDTQYF
many	.	TRBV6-5	TRBJ1-2	TGTGCCAGCAGTTACTCGGACAGAAACTATGGCTACACCTTC	CASSYSDRNYGYTF
many	TRBD2	TRBV5-1	TRBJ2-7	TGCGCCAGCAGCTTGGTCAGCGGGAGGGCCTTCGACGAGCAGTACTTC	CASSLVSGRAFDEQYF
many	TRBD1	TRBV28	TRBJ2-2	TGTGCCAGCAGTTCTTGGACAGGCGGCACCGGGGAGCTGTTTTTT	CASSSWTGGTGELFF